The subject of this entry is one TCR beta chain. Its target is not known. This entry is derived from a study of CD8 T cells in ankylosing spondylitis. The study, taken as a whole, reports: Some motif variants had been reported before (in reactive arthritis synovial fluid and blood).

V lost 3 bases, J lost 5 bases, and 14 bases lay in between. The CDR3 is 14 amino acids. Germline V lookup: CDR1 SEHNR, CDR2 FQNEAQ (reference sequence). TCRdb independently ran MiXCR on the 5' RACE reads; one entry per CDR3 protein. The sample lists about 160,000 distinct CDR3 sequences; around 45% were seen once. V is TRBV7-9 and J is TRBJ2-7, with D perhaps matching TRBD2 (6 bases). What was sequenced was synovial fluid, either unsorted or a sorted T cell fraction (not recorded which). The origin of this receptor is a male donor with ankylosing spondylitis. The CDR3: CASSLGLLGDEQYF. CDR3 in DNA: TGTGCCAGCAGCTTGGGACTCCTTGGGGACGAGCAGTACTTC.